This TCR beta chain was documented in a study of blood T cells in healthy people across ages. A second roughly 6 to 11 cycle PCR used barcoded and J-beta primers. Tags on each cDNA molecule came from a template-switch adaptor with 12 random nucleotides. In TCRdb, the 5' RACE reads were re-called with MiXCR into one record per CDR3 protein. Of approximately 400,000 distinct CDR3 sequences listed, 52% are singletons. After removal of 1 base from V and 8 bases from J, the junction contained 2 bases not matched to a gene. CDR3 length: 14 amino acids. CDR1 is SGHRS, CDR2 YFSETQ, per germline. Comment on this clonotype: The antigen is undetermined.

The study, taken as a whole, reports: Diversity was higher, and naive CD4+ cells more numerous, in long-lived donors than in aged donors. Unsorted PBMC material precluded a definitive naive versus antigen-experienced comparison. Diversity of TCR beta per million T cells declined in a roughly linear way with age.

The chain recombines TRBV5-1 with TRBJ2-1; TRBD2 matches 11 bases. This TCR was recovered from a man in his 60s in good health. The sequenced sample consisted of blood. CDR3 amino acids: CASSLFSGGDEQFF. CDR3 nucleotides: TGCGCCAGCAGCTTGTTTAGCGGGGGGGATGAGCAGTTCTTC. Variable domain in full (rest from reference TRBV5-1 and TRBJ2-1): KAGVTQTPRYLIKTRGQQVTLSCSPISGHRSVSWYQQTPGQGLQFLFEYFSETQRNKGNFPGRFSGRQFSNSRSEMNVSTLELGDSALYLCASSLFSGGDEQFFGPGTRLTVL.